The 4 T cell receptor beta chains listed next were all sequenced from one sample in a study of blood T cell repertoires in COVID-19. This table comes from immunoSEQ multiplex PCR, and its TCRdb copy is limited to in-frame clones, with some not included. The sample consists of about 100,000 clones, more than 75% of them appearing once. The sequenced material came from peripheral blood. All receptors come from a human donor in a cohort sampled during active COVID-19.

This sequence joins TRBV3-1 (or the pseudogene TRBV3-2) and TRBJ2-7, with D perhaps TRBD2 (6 bases). This CDR3 region has 13 residues. The germline V gene has CDR1 LGHDT and CDR2 YNNKEL (reference sequence). The V end lost 4 bases, the J end lost 4 bases, and 11 bases lay between the germline ends. The CDR3 bases are TGTGCCAGCAGCCCGATGGGGACTTACGAGCAGTACTTC. This translates into CASSPMGTYEQYF.

V and J are TRBV11-2 and TRBJ1-1; D is unclear. The CDR3 is made up of 12 amino acids. Between the trimmed V and J ends, which lost 2 bases and 2 bases, there was a span of 3 bases. Germline assignment: CDR1 SGHAT and CDR2 FQNNGV. CDR3 sequence reads: CASSLYNTEAFF. The CDR3 DNA is TGTGCCAGCAGCTTATATAACACTGAAGCTTTCTTT.

The rearrangement joins TRBV29-1 to TRBJ1-4; D possibly corresponds to TRBD1 (6 bases). Germline lookup yields CDR1 SQVTM and CDR2 ANQGSEA. V was shortened by 7 bases and J by 7 bases, with 13 bases between the two germline ends. CDR3 length equals 12 residues. The DNA for the CDR3 is TGCAGCGCCGGGACATACGTTGAAAAACTGTTTTTT. It translates to CSAGTYVEKLFF. Full variable domain (remainder filled in from reference TRBV29-1 and TRBJ1-4): SAVISQKPSRDICQRGTSLTIQCQVDSQVTMMFWYRQQPGQSLTLIATANQGSEATYESGFVIDKFPISRPNLTFSTLTVSNMSPEDSSIYLCSAGTYVEKLFFGSGTQLSVL.

The gene calls are TRBV2 and TRBJ2-3, with unresolved D. The CDR3 has 11 amino acids. V gave up 6 bases and J gave up 4 bases, with 5 bases separating them. The germline gives CDR1 SNHLY, CDR2 FYNNEI. This CDR3 is CASSLADTQYF. CDR3 nucleotide sequence: TGTGCCAGCAGCCTTGCAGATACGCAGTATTTT.